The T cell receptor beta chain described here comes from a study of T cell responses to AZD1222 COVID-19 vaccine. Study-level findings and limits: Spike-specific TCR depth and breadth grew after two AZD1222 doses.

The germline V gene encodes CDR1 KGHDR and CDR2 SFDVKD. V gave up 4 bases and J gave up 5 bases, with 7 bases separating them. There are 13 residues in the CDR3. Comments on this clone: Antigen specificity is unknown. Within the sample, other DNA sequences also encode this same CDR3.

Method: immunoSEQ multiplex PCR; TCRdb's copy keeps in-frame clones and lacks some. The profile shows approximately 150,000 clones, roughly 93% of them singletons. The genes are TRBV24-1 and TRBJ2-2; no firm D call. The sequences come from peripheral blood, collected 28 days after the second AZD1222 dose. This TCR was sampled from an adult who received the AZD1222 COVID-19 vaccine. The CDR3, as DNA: TGTGCCACCAGTGACCCACGTACCGGGGAGCTGTTTTTT. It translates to CATSDPRTGELFF.